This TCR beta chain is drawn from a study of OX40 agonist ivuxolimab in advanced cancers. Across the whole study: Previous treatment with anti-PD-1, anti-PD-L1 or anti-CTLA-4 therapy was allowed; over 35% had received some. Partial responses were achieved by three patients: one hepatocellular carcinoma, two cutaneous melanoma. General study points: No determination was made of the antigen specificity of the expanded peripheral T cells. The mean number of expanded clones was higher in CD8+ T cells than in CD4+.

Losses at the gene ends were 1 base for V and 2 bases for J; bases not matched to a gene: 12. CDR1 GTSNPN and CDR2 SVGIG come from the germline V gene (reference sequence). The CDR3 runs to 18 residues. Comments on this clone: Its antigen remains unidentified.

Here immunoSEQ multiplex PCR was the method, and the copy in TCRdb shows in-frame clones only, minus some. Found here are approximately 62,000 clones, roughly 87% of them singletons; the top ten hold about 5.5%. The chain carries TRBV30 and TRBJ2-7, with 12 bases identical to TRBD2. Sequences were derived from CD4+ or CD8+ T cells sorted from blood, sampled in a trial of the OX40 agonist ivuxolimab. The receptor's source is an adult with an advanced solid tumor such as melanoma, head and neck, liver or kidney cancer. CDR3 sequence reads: CAWSARLAGVGFPYEQYF. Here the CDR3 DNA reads TGTGCCTGGAGTGCCCGACTAGCGGGAGTAGGTTTCCCCTACGAGCAGTACTTC.